Listed below are T cell receptor beta chains from one sample, sequenced in a study of OX40 agonist ivuxolimab in advanced cancers. Sequencing was performed with immunoSEQ multiplex PCR; in TCRdb, only in-frame clones are kept and a portion is missing. The top ten hold roughly a fifth of the sample, which has roughly 28,000 clones, around 86% seen once. Sequencing used CD4+ or CD8+ T cells sorted from blood, obtained in a trial of the OX40 agonist ivuxolimab. The receptors were gathered from an adult with an advanced solid tumor such as melanoma, head and neck, liver or kidney cancer. CDR3s leave out the opening cysteine and the closing phenylalanine or tryptophan.

V gene	J gene	CDR3 length	CDR3 protein
TRBV29-1	TRBJ1-2	13	SVPSERGLLYGYT
TRBV27	TRBJ2-3	14	ASSFWAGGSPDTQY
TRBV19	TRBJ2-7	13	ASTPGGGDFYEQY
TRBV7-9	TRBJ2-2	13	ASSGTSPNTGELF
TRBV6-6	TRBJ1-5	12	ASSPRTANQPQH
TRBV2	TRBJ2-1	13	ASSEPGGMNNEQF
TRBV6-5	TRBJ1-5	13	ASSYSISGNQPQH
TRBV21-1	TRBJ2-5	12	ASSRRDGQETQY
TRBV5-4	TRBJ2-7	14	ASSPGPGQGGDEQY
TRBV13	TRBJ2-5	14	ASSSYSDRSQETQY
TRBV5-4	TRBJ1-2	12	ASSLERSNYGYT
TRBV7-9	TRBJ1-5	12	ASSPELGNQPQH
TRBV7-3	-	12	ASSPSAAPGEQY
TRBV5-1	TRBJ2-7	13	ASSLYWDNSYEQY
TRBV6-1	TRBJ2-5	13	ASSIIRGPQETQY
TRBV6-5	TRBJ2-3	13	ASSSRGSDTDTQY
TRBV5-1	TRBJ1-2	13	ASSLRSFRDYGYT
TRBV28	TRBJ2-5	12	ASSRDGRAETQY
TRBV29-1	TRBJ2-7	13	SVEEQGGVSYEQY
TRBV7-3	TRBJ1-2	12	ASHKWVGRICYT